These T cell receptor beta chains were read from a single sample in a study of T-cell reconstitution after alpha-beta-depleted transplantation in children. A single record per CDR3 protein comes from TCRdb applying MiXCR to the PCR reads. The repertoire holds under 250,000 distinct CDR3 sequences, with 20% to 30% as singletons. Source: PBMCs, mostly from graft donor cells, taken 360 days after TCRalphabeta/CD19-depleted stem cell transplant. Receptor source: a female patient younger than 10 who had a stem cell transplant for congenital amegakaryocytic thrombocytopenia, so the T cells may come from the graft donor. CDR3s include the opening cysteine and the closing phenylalanine or tryptophan. The order of the fields is D gene, J gene, V gene, clone size, CDR3 protein, CDR3 DNA. D genes are given only for firm matches. Some rows have no size entry. The others give once, few or many, or a class for an expanded clone.

NA	TRBJ1-3	TRBV28	many	CASSTRWQGKSSSGNTIYF	TGTGCCAGCAGTACCCGTTGGCAGGGAAAGTCGTCCTCTGGAAACACCATATATTTT
NA	TRBJ2-1	TRBV7-3	NA	CASSSPDRLDEQFF	TGTGCCAGCAGCTCGCCAGACAGGTTGGATGAGCAGTTCTTC
NA	TRBJ2-7	TRBV9	NA	CASAGNGDEQYF	TGTGCCAGCGCAGGGAATGGAGACGAGCAGTACTTC
NA	TRBJ2-5	TRBV5-6	NA	CASSRSGETQYF	TGTGCCAGCAGCCGTAGCGGAGAGACCCAGTACTTC
NA	TRBJ2-7	TRBV28	few	CASSSRFSYEQYF	TGTGCCAGCAGTTCGCGCTTCTCCTACGAGCAGTACTTC
TRBD1	TRBJ2-4	TRBV7-8	few	CASSPGTGVAKNIQYF	TGTGCCAGCAGCCCCGGGACAGGGGTAGCCAAAAACATTCAGTACTTC
NA	TRBJ2-7	TRBV24-1	few	CATPNYEQYF	TGTGCCACCCCCAATTACGAGCAGTACTTC
NA	TRBJ1-3	TRBV4-1	many	CASSQLQSSGNTIYF	TGCGCCAGCAGCCAGCTCCAGAGCTCTGGAAACACCATATATTTT
TRBD2	TRBJ2-1	TRBV11-2	many	CASSLAQRELNEQFF	TGTGCCAGCAGCTTAGCGCAGCGGGAGCTTAATGAGCAGTTCTTC
NA	TRBJ2-7	TRBV4-2	NA	CASSQAQGAYEQYF	TGTGCCAGCAGCCAAGCACAAGGGGCCTACGAGCAGTACTTC
TRBD2	TRBJ2-5	TRBV27	NA	CATSAKAGGPMDETQYF	TGTGCCACCAGTGCGAAAGCGGGAGGGCCTATGGATGAGACCCAGTACTTC
NA	TRBJ2-5	TRBV6-1	NA	CASRVSRELEETQYF	TGTGCCAGCAGAGTAAGCCGGGAGTTGGAAGAGACCCAGTACTTC
TRBD2	TRBJ2-5	TRBV29-1	few	CSVGIAGGLETQYF	TGCAGCGTTGGGATAGCGGGGGGTTTAGAGACCCAGTACTTC
NA	TRBJ1-1	TRBV20-1	NA	CSAPKGAGGTEAFF	TGCAGTGCCCCAAAAGGGGCGGGCGGGACTGAAGCTTTCTTT